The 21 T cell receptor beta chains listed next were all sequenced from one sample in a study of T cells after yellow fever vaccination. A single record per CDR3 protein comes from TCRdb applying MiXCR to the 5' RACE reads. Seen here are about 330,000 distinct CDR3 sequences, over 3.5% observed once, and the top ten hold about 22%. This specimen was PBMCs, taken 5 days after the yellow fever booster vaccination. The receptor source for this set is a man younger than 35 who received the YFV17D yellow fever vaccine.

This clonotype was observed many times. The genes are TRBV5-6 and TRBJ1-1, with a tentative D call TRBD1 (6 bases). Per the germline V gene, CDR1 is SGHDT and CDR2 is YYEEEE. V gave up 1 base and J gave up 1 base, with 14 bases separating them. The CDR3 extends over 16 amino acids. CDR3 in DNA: TGTGCCAGCAGCTTGTTCGCCAGGGGCGGGAACACTGAAGCTTTCTTT. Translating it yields CASSLFARGGNTEAFF.

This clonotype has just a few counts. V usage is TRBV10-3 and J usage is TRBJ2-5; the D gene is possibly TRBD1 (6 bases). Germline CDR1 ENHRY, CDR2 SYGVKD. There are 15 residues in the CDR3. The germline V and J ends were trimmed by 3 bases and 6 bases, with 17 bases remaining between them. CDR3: CAISEGGTGGQTQYF. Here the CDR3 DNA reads TGTGCCATCAGTGAAGGGGGTACAGGTGGCCAGACCCAGTACTTC.

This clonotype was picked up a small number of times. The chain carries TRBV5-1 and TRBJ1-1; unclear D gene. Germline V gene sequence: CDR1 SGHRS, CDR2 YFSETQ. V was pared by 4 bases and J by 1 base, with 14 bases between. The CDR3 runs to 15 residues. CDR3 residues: CASSPGWQANTEAFF. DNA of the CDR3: TGCGCCAGCAGCCCGGGTTGGCAGGCGAACACTGAAGCTTTCTTT.

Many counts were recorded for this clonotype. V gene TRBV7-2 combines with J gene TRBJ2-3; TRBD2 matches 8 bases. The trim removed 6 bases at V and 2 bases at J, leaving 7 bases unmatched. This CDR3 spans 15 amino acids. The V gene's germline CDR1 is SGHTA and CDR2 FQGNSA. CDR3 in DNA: TGTGCCAGCAGTTTACAGCGGGAGCTCACAGATACGCAGTATTTT. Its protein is CASSLQRELTDTQYF.

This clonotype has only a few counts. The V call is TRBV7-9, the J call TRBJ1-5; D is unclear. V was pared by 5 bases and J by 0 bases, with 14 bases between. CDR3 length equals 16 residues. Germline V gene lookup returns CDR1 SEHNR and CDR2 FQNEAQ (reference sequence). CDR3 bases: TGTGCCAGCAGCCCAGGCCCGACCTCTAGCAATCAGCCCCAGCATTTT. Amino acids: CASSPGPTSSNQPQHF.

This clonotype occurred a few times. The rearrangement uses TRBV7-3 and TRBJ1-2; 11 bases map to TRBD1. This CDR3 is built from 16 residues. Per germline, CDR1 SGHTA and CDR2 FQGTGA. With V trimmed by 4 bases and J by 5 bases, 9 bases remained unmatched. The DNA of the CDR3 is TGTGCCAGCAGCTCAGGACAGGGGGCGCAGGGTTATGGCTACACCTTC. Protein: CASSSGQGAQGYGYTF.

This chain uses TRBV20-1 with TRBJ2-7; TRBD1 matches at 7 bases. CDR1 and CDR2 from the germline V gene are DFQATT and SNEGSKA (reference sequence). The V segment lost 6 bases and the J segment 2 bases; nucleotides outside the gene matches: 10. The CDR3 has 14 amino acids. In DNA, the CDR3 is TGCAGTGCCCGCAAGGGGGCCATCCCCTACGAGCAGTACGTC. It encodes CSARKGAIPYEQYV.

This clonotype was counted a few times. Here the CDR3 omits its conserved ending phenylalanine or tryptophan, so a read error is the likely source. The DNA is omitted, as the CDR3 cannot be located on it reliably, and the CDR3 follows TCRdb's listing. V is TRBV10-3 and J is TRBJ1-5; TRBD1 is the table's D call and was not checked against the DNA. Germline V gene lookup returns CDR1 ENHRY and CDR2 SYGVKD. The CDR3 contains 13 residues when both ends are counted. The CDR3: CAISEPRESVFPL.

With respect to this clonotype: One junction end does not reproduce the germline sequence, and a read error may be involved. The CDR3 spells CDSSGDSGANVLTF. The CDR3 DNA is TGCGACAGCAGCGGGGACTCTGGGGCCAACGTCCTGACTTTC. The chain combines TRBV5-1 with TRBJ2-6; 7 positions agree with TRBD2. The CDR3 contains 14 residues. Germline assignment: CDR1 SGHRS and CDR2 YFSETQ.

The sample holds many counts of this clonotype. CDR3 in amino acids: CASSLDPGEWETQYF. In DNA, the CDR3 is TGCGCCAGCAGCTTGGATCCGGGAGAATGGGAGACCCAGTACTTC. The chain links TRBV5-1 to TRBJ2-5, with D perhaps matching TRBD2 (6 bases). Trimming removed 0 bases from V and 5 bases from J, with 14 bases in between. In germline, CDR1 is SGHRS, CDR2 YFSETQ. The CDR3 is made up of 15 amino acids.

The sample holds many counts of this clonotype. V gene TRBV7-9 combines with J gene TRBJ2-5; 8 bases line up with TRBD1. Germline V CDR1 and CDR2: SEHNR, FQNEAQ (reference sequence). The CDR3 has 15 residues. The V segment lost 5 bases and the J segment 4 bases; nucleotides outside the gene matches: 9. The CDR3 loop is CASSAGTGQRETQYF. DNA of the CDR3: TGTGCCAGCAGCGCCGGGACAGGTCAGCGAGAGACCCAGTACTTC.

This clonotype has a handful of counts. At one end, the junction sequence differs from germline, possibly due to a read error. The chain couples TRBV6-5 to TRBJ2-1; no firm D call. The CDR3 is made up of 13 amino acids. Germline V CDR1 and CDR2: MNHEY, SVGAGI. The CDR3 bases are TGTGCCAGCAGTTACTCGAAACGGGCCTCAACCCACTTC. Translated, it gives CASSYSKRASTHF.

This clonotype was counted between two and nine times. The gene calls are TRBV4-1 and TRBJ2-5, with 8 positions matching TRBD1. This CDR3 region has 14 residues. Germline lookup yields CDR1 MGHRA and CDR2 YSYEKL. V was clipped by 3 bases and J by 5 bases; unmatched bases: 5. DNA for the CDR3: TGCGCCAGCAGCCACCAGGGGGCCCGGGAGACCCAGTACTTC. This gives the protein CASSHQGARETQYF.

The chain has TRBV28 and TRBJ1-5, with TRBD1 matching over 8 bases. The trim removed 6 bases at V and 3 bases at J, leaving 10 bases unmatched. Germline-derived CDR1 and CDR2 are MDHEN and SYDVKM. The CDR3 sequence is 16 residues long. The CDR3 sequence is CASRRLGTGNNQPQHF. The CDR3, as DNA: TGTGCCAGCAGACGGCTCGGGACAGGAAACAATCAGCCCCAGCATTTT.

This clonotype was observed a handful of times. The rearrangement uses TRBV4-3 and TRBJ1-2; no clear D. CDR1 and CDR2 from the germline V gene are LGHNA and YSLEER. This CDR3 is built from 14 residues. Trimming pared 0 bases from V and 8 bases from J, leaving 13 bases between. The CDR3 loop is CASSQETYARGYTF. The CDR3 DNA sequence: TGCGCCAGCAGCCAAGAGACCTACGCTAGGGGCTACACCTTC.

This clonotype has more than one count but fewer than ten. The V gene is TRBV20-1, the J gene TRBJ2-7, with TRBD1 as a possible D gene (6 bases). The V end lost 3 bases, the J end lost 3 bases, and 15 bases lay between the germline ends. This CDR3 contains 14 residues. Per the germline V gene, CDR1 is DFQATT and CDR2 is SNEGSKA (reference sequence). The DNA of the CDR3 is TGCAGTGCTAGGGATCCGGGACATAGCTACGAGCAGTACGTC. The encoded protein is CSARDPGHSYEQYV.

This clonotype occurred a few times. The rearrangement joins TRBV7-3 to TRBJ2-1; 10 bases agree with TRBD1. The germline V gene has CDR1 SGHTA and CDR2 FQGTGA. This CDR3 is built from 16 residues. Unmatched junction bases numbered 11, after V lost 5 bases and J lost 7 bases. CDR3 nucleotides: TGTGCCAGCAGCCGAACCGGGACAGGGGAGGGTAATGAGCAGTTCTTC. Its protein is CASSRTGTGEGNEQFF.

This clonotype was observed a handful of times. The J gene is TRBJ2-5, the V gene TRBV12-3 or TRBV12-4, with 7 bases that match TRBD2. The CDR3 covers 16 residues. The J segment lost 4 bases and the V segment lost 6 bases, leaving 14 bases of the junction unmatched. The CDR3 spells CASSHPAGVLGETQYF. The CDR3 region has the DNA TGTGCCAGCAGCCACCCTGCGGGGGTTCTCGGAGAGACCCAGTACTTC.

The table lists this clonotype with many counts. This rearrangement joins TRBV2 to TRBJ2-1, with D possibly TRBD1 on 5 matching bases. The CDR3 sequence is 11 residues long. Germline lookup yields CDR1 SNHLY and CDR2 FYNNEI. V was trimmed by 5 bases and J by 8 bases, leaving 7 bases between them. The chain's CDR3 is CASSQGYEQFF. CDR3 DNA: TGTGCCAGCAGTCAGGGTTATGAGCAGTTCTTC. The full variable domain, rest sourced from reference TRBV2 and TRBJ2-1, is EPEVTQTPSHQVTQMGQEVILRCVPISNHLYFYWYRQILGQKVEFLVSFYNNEISEKSEIFDDQFSVERPDGSNFTLKIRSTKLEDSAMYFCASSQGYEQFFGPGTRLTVL.

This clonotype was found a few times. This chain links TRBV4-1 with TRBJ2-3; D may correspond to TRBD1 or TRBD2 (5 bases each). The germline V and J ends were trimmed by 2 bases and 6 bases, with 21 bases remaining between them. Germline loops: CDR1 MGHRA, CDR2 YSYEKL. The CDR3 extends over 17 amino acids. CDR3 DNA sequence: TGCGCCAGCAGCCAACCGGCCCCGGGGACCTCACTGGATACGCAGTATTTT. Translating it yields CASSQPAPGTSLDTQYF.

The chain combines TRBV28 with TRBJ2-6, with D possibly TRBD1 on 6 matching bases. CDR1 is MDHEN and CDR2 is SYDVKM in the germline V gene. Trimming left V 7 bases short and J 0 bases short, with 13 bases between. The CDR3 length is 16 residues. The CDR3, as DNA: TGTGCCAGCACTACAGGGCGATTCTCTGGGGCCAACGTCCTGACTTTC. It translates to CASTTGRFSGANVLTF.